One sample yielded the 26 T cell receptor beta chains listed below, sequenced in a study of glioma-infiltrating T cells. The iRepertoire nested amplicon-rescue multiplex PCR amplified TCR alpha and beta CDR3s from RNA. TCRdb reanalysed the multiplex PCR reads using MiXCR and keeps one entry per CDR3 protein. The table has more than 300,000 distinct CDR3 sequences, roughly two fifths seen once; the top ten hold about 12%. The specimen was glioma tissue, nonneoplastic brain tissue, or PBMCs (not recorded which). The receptors stem from a human donor with low-grade glioma or glioblastoma, undergoing nonglioma brain surgery, or in good health (not recorded which).

The rearrangement links TRBV4-1 to TRBJ2-7; no clear D. This CDR3 is 17 amino acids long. Between the trimmed V and J ends, which lost 2 bases and 0 bases, there was a span of 17 bases. Germline CDR1 and CDR2: MGHRA and YSYEKL. The DNA for the CDR3 is TGCGCCAGCAGCCAACAAGTCTGGTGGTCGAGCTCCTACGAGCAGTACTTC. Encoded protein: CASSQQVWWSSSYEQYF.

This clonotype was counted a few times. This sequence joins TRBV5-4 and TRBJ2-3; D unresolved. CDR1 is SGHNT and CDR2 is YYREEE in the germline V gene (reference sequence). The V and J ends lost 4 bases and 6 bases respectively, with 9 bases between them. CDR3 length equals 12 residues. CDR3 in DNA: TGTGCCAGCAGCCAAACCCCCGATACGCAGTATTTT. It encodes CASSQTPDTQYF.

As for this clonotype: Given a much more abundant clone one base away, this may be a read error. This sequence joins TRBV27 and TRBJ2-7; D is perhaps TRBD1 or TRBD2 (6 bases each). The CDR3 runs to 18 residues. Germline lookup yields CDR1 MNHEY and CDR2 SMNVEV (reference sequence). Trimming stripped 4 bases from V and 7 bases from J, with 29 bases between. The CDR3 reads CASSWRRGVKSSYNEQYF. The DNA for the CDR3 is TGTGCCAGCAGTTGGCGGAGGGGGGTAAAAAGCTCCTACAATGAGCAGTACTTC.

This clonotype was found many times. The rearrangement links TRBV6-2 or TRBV6-3 to TRBJ2-7; no definite D call. The germline V and J ends were trimmed by 2 bases and 5 bases, with 10 bases remaining between them. Germline assignment: CDR1 MNHEY and CDR2 SVGEGT. The CDR3 spans 13 residues. The CDR3 reads CASSYNRFHEQYF. CDR3 in DNA: TGTGCCAGCAGTTACAATCGGTTCCACGAGCAGTACTTC.

The rearrangement links TRBV12-3 or TRBV12-4 to TRBJ1-2; D unclear. The CDR3 spans 11 residues. V gave up 5 bases and J gave up 7 bases, with 8 bases separating them. The CDR3 DNA is TGTGCCAGCAGTCGACTTGGTGGCTACACCTTC. Its protein is CASSRLGGYTF.

The chain recombines TRBV18 with TRBJ2-5; a weak D match, TRBD1 (5 bases). The CDR3 length is 13 residues. V lost 0 bases, J lost 3 bases, and 5 bases lay in between. Germline CDR1 and CDR2: KGHSH and LQKENI. The chain's CDR3 is CASSPPDKETQYF. CDR3 nucleotide sequence: TGTGCCAGCTCACCACCGGACAAAGAGACCCAGTACTTC.

CDR3 sequence reads: CASSQEKTGRYEQYF. CDR3 nucleotide sequence: TGTGCCAGCAGCCAAGAGAAGACAGGGCGCTACGAGCAGTACTTC. This chain uses TRBV14 with TRBJ2-7, with TRBD1 matching 7 bases. This CDR3 comprises 15 residues. Germline CDR1 SGHDN, CDR2 FVKESK. V gave up 0 bases and J gave up 3 bases; unmatched junction bases: 5.

As for this clonotype: This sequence may be a read error, since a much larger clone differs from it by one base. This chain joins TRBV7-6 and TRBJ1-1, with D uncertain. Germline V lookup: CDR1 SGHVS, CDR2 FNYEAQ. The CDR3 consists of 12 residues. V dropped 5 bases and J dropped 7 bases, with 11 bases sitting between them. The DNA of the CDR3 is TGTGCCAGCAGCAACCAGTCCGATGAAGCTTTCTTT. Protein sequence: CASSNQSDEAFF.

The chain joins TRBV20-1 to TRBJ2-1; 8 bases fit TRBD2. This CDR3 spans 14 amino acids. Germline V CDR1 and CDR2: DFQATT, SNEGSKA (reference sequence). V was clipped by 5 bases and J by 6 bases; unmatched bases: 9. The DNA of the CDR3 is TGCAGTGCTTCGAAAGCGGGAGAGGGCAATGAGCAGTTCTTC. Translated, it gives CSASKAGEGNEQFF.

V is TRBV10-3 and J is TRBJ2-1, with a weak D call TRBD1 (6 bases). CDR3 length: 16 residues. From germline, CDR1 is ENHRY and CDR2 SYGVKD. The V end lost 6 bases, the J end lost 0 bases, and 15 bases lay between the germline ends. CDR3 in DNA: TGTGCCATCAGATCACAGGGCTCTCTCTCCTACAATGAGCAGTTCTTC. Residues: CAIRSQGSLSYNEQFF.

This chain links TRBV2 with TRBJ1-1; D is unresolved. The CDR3 consists of 14 residues. CDR1 SNHLY and CDR2 FYNNEI come from the germline V gene. V lost 4 bases, J lost 0 bases, and 9 bases lay in between. CDR3 nucleotides: TGTGCCAGCAGTGTGGAAGACCTGAACACTGAAGCTTTCTTT. As protein: CASSVEDLNTEAFF.

In the case of this clonotype: Being one base from a much bigger clone, this may be a read error. The rearrangement uses TRBV20-1 and TRBJ1-1; the D gene is possibly TRBD1 (6 bases). V was shortened by 3 bases and J by 8 bases, with 10 bases between the two germline ends. CDR1 DFQATT and CDR2 SNEGSKA come from the germline V gene (reference sequence). The CDR3 spans 11 residues. CDR3: CSASYRAEAFF. For the CDR3, the DNA is TGCAGTGCTAGTTACAGGGCCGAAGCTTTCTTT.

The V gene is TRBV7-8, the J gene TRBJ2-1, with D perhaps matching TRBD2 (6 bases). This CDR3 is built from 14 residues. The ends were cut back, 1 base at V and 8 bases at J, with 12 bases in the middle. CDR1 is SGHVS, CDR2 FQNEAQ, per germline. CDR3 sequence: CASSLGLARDEQFF. The CDR3 region has the DNA TGTGCCAGCAGCTTAGGCCTAGCGAGGGATGAGCAGTTCTTC.

This chain connects TRBV4-1 to TRBJ2-7, with a possible D match to TRBD2 (6 bases). This CDR3 is built from 12 residues. Per the germline V gene, CDR1 is MGHRA and CDR2 is YSYEKL. Trimming shortened V by 9 bases and J by 7 bases, and 16 bases separated the two germline ends. The DNA for the CDR3 is TGCGCCAGTCAAGGCGGGGCGGGAGAGCAGTACTTC. It specifies CASQGGAGEQYF.

This clonotype was found once. The germline gene is not matched at one end of the junction; a read error may be the cause. This sequence joins TRBV28 and TRBJ1-5; unclear D gene. This CDR3 spans 15 amino acids. Germline CDR1 is MDHEN and CDR2 is SYDVKM. The CDR3 nucleotides are TGTGCCAGCAGCCTAAACGGACTGAGCAATAAGCCCCAGCATTTT. Translation gives CASSLNGLSNKPQHF.

This clonotype turned up a few times. This sequence joins TRBV7-2 and TRBJ1-1; D ambiguous. This CDR3 spans 13 amino acids. The germline V and J ends were trimmed by 2 bases and 4 bases, with 8 bases remaining between them. Germline loops: CDR1 SGHTA, CDR2 FQGNSA. Here the CDR3 reads CASSLYVGTEAFF. The CDR3 nucleotides are TGTGCCAGCAGCTTATATGTGGGCACTGAAGCTTTCTTT.

The genes are TRBV6-2 or TRBV6-3 and TRBJ2-7; 12 nucleotides align to TRBD1. Germline loops: CDR1 MNHEY, CDR2 SVGEGT. The CDR3 is 16 amino acids. Unmatched junction bases numbered 7, after V lost 4 bases and J lost 3 bases. In DNA form, the CDR3 reads TGTGCCAGCAGTTTAGGGACAGGGGGCCCGCTCTACGAGCAGTACTTC. It is translated as CASSLGTGGPLYEQYF.

The J gene is TRBJ1-4, the V gene TRBV7-9, with D possibly TRBD1 on 5 matching bases. The CDR3 contains 12 residues. V gave up 5 bases and J gave up 8 bases, with 9 bases separating them. Germline V gene data show CDR1 as SEHNR and CDR2 as FQNEAQ (reference sequence). The CDR3 region has the DNA TGTGCCAGCAGCCCCCAGGGAGAAAAACTGTTTTTT. Protein sequence: CASSPQGEKLFF.

This clonotype was counted between two and nine times. The rearrangement links TRBV19 to TRBJ2-1; tentatively, D is TRBD2 (5 bases). The germline V gene has CDR1 LNHDA and CDR2 SQIVND (reference sequence). The CDR3 loop spans 15 amino acids. With 5 bases removed from V and 1 base from J, the gap between germline ends came to 12 bases. CDR3 bases: TGTGCCAGTAGTGGGGTAGCGATTTCCTACAATGAGCAGTTCTTC. Amino acids: CASSGVAISYNEQFF.

This clonotype turned up a few times. V usage is TRBV20-1 and J usage is TRBJ2-1, with D tentatively TRBD2 (6 bases). The CDR3 extends over 14 amino acids. CDR1 and CDR2 (germline): DFQATT, SNEGSKA (reference sequence). V was pared by 3 bases and J by 2 bases, with 11 bases between. The CDR3 loop is CSASDGRTYNEQFF. The DNA of the CDR3 is TGCAGTGCTAGTGACGGGAGAACCTACAATGAGCAGTTCTTC.

A few counts support this clonotype. V gene TRBV20-1 combines with J gene TRBJ2-7; TRBD2 agrees at 13 bases. The CDR3 runs to 14 residues. V shed 4 bases, J shed 6 bases, and the junction held 6 bases outside the gene matches. Germline loops: CDR1 DFQATT, CDR2 SNEGSKA (reference sequence). CDR3 in DNA: TGCAGTGCTATTCGGACTAGCGGGAGAAGCGAGCAGTACTTC. Protein sequence: CSAIRTSGRSEQYF.

This clonotype was detected ten times or more. The chain recombines TRBV7-2 with TRBJ1-2; no clear D. Germline V gene data show CDR1 as SGHTA and CDR2 as FQGNSA. V lost 5 bases to trimming and J lost 2 bases, with 12 bases between them. The CDR3 covers 14 residues. CDR3 region: CASSPEAKNYGYTF. For the CDR3, the DNA is TGTGCCAGCAGCCCGGAGGCCAAGAACTATGGCTACACCTTC.

V gene TRBV4-1 combines with J gene TRBJ2-1; TRBD1 might be the D (6 bases). The CDR3 spans 15 residues. The germline V gene has CDR1 MGHRA and CDR2 YSYEKL. V was trimmed by 4 bases and J by 4 bases, leaving 14 bases between them. CDR3 loop: CASSPSGHIYNEQFF. CDR3 nucleotide sequence: TGCGCCAGCAGCCCCTCGGGACACATTTACAATGAGCAGTTCTTC.

This clonotype has at least ten counts. The CDR3 spells CASSYGGLADEQYF. In DNA, the CDR3 is TGTGCCAGCAGCTACGGTGGGCTAGCGGACGAGCAGTACTTC. J is TRBJ2-7 and V is TRBV27; 7 bases are a match to TRBD2. Trimming cost V 6 bases and J 5 bases; bases outside gene matches: 10. Germline-derived CDR1 and CDR2 are MNHEY and SMNVEV (reference sequence). This CDR3 has 14 amino acids.

This rearrangement joins TRBV18 to TRBJ1-1; weak D call: TRBD1 (5 bases). V shed 0 bases and J shed 1 base, with 6 bases lying between them. Germline CDR1 and CDR2: KGHSH and LQKENI. This CDR3 region has 14 residues. The DNA for the CDR3 is TGTGCCAGCTCACCACCGAGGGGGAACACTGAAGCTTTCTTT. Its translation: CASSPPRGNTEAFF.

About this clonotype: One base away lies a much larger clone, so this may be a sequencing read error. This chain connects TRBV6-5 to TRBJ2-7; no definite D call. The DNA end lines up better with TRBJ2-1; the J call may be wrong. The CDR3 extends over 12 amino acids. Germline CDR1 is MNHEY and CDR2 is SVGAGI. CDR3 loop: CASNGTYNEQFF. CDR3 nucleotides: TGTGCCAGCAATGGGACCTACAATGAGCAGTTCTTC.